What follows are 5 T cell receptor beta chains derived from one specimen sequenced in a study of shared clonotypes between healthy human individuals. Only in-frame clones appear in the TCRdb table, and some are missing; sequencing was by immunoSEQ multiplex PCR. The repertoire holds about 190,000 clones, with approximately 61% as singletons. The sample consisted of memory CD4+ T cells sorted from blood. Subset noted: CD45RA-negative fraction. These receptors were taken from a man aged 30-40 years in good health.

This CDR3 reads CASTKQGIEQYF. CDR3 nucleotides: TGTGCCAGCACAAAACAGGGAATCGAGCAGTACTTC. This rearrangement joins TRBV28 to TRBJ2-7; a possible D gene is TRBD1 (6 bases). Deletions cut 7 bases from V and 6 bases from J, with 13 bases between. Germline CDR1 MDHEN, CDR2 SYDVKM. This CDR3 comprises 12 residues.

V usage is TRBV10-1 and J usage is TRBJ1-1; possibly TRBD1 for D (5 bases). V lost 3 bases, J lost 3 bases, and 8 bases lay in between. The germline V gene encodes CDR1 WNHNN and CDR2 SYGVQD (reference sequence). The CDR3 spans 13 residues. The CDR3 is CASSDGGDTEAFF. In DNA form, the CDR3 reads TGCGCCAGCAGTGATGGGGGGGACACTGAAGCTTTCTTT.

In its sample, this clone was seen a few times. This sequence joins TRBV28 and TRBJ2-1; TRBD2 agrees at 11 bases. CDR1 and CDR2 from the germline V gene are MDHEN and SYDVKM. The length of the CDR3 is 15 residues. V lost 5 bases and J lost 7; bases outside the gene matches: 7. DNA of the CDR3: TGTGCCAGCAGTACTCTAGCGGGAGGAAGGAATGAGCAGTTCTTC. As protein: CASSTLAGGRNEQFF.

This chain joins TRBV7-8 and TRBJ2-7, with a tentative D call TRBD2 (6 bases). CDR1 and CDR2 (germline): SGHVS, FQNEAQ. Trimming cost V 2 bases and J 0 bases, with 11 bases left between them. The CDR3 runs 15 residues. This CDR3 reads CASSLTLASSYEQYF. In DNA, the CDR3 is TGTGCCAGCAGCTTAACCCTAGCGAGCTCCTACGAGCAGTACTTC.

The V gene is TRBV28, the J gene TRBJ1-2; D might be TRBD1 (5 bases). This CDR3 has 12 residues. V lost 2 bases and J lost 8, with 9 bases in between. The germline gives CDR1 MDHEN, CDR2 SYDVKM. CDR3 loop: CASSLLREGYTF. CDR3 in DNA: TGTGCCAGCAGTTTACTCAGGGAGGGCTACACCTTC.